This T cell receptor (beta chain) appears in the sequencing data of a study of human T cells and chemical hapten exposure. Time point: pre-sensitization, week 0. Noted treatment: therapeutic diphenylcyclopropenone sensitization with weekly scalp DPC. This clonotype has at least ten counts. TCRdb redid the calling of the RACE reads with MiXCR, one entry per CDR3 protein. Here the sample spans some 360,000 distinct CDR3 sequences, 5.1% being singletons. V trimming: 3 bases; J trimming: 10 bases; junction bases outside the gene matches: 12. CDR3 length: 16 residues. The germline CDR1 and CDR2 sequences are SGHDT and YYEEEE.

The material was whole blood, obtained in connection with sensitization to the hapten diphenylcyclopropenone (DPC). This chain uses TRBV5-6 with TRBJ2-3; 12 positions match TRBD2. The origin of this receptor is a woman in her 50s with alopecia areata. Some clones in this sample may be carry-over from other donors' samples. CDR3 DNA sequence: TGTGCCAGCAGCTCAGAAACTAGCGGGGGGCCACGGGCGCAGTATTTT. It specifies CASSSETSGGPRAQYF.